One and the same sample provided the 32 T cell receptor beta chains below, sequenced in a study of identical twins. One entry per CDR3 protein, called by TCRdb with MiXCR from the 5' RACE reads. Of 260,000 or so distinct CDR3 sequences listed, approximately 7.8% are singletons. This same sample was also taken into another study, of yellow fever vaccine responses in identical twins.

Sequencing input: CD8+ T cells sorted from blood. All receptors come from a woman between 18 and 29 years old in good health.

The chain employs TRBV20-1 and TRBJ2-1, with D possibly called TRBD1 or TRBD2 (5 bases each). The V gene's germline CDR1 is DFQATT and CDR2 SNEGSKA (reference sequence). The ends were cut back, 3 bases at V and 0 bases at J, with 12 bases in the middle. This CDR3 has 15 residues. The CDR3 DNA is TGCAGTGCTAGCGGGGCGCCGAGCTCCTACAATGAGCAGTTCTTC. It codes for CSASGAPSSYNEQFF.

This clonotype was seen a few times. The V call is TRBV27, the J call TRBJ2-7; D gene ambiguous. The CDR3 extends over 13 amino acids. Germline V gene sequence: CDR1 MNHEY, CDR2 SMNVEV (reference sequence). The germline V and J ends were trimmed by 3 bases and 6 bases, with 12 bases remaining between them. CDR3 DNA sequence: TGTGCCAGCAGTTTCGTGGGCCAAGTCGAGCAGTACTTC. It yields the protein CASSFVGQVEQYF.

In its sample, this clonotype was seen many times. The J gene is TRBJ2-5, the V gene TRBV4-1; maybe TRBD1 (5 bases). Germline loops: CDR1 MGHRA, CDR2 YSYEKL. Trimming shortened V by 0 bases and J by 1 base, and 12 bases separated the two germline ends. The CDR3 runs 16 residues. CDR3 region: CASSQDPRGSQETQYF. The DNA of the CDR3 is TGCGCCAGCAGCCAAGATCCTAGGGGCAGCCAAGAGACCCAGTACTTC.

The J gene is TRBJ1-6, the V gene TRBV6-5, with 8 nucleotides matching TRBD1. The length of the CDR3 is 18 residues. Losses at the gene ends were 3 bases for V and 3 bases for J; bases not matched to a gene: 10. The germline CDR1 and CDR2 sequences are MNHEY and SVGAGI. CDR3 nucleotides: TGTGCCAGCAGTTATTTGGAGACAGGGGTAATCTATAATTCACCCCTCCACTTT. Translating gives CASSYLETGVIYNSPLHF.

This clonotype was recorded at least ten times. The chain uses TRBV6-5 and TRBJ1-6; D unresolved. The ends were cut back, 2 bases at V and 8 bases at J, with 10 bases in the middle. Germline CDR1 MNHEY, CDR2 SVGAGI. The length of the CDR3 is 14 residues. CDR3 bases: TGTGCCAGCAGTTACAGGTCATGGGATTCACCCCTCCACTTT. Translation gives CASSYRSWDSPLHF.

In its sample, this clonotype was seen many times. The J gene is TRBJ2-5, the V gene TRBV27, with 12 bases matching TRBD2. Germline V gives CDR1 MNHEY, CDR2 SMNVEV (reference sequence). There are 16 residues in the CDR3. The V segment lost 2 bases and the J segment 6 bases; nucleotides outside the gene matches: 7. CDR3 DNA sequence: TGTGCCAGCAGTTTAAATCCGGGACTAGCGGGCCAGACCCAGTACTTC. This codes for CASSLNPGLAGQTQYF.

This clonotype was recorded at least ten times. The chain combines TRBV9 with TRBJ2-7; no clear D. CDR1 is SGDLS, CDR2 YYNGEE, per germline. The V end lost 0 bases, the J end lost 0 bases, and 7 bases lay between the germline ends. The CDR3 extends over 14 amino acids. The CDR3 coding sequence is TGTGCCAGCAGCGTAGGAGCAAGCTCCTACGAGCAGTACTTC. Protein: CASSVGASSYEQYF.

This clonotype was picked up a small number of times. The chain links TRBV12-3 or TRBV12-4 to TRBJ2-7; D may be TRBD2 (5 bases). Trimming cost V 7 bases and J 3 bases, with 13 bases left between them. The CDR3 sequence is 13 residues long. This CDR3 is CASTPGINYEQYF. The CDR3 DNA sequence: TGTGCCAGCACCCCCGGGATCAACTACGAGCAGTACTTC.

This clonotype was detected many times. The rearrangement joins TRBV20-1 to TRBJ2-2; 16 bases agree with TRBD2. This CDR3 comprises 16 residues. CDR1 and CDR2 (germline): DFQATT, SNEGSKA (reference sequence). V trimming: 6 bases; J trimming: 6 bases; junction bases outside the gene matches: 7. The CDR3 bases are TGCAGTGCCGAACCGGGACTAGCGGGGGGGCCCGGGGAGCTGTTTTTT. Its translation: CSAEPGLAGGPGELFF.

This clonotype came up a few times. CDR3 sequence (DNA): TGTGCCAGTAGTGCAGCGGGGGGGTATGAGCAGTTCTTC. Translated, it gives CASSAAGGYEQFF. The rearrangement joins TRBV19 to TRBJ2-1; 10 positions agree with TRBD2. The CDR3 has 13 amino acids. The germline CDR1 and CDR2 sequences are LNHDA and SQIVND (reference sequence). With V trimmed by 5 bases and J by 8 bases, 3 bases remained unmatched.

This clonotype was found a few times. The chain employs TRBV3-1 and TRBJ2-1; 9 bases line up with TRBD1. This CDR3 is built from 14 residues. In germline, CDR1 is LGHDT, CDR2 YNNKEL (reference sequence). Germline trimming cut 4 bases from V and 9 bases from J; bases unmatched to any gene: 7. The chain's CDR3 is CASSPGTGMGEQFF. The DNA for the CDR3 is TGTGCCAGCAGCCCCGGGACAGGGATGGGTGAGCAGTTCTTC.

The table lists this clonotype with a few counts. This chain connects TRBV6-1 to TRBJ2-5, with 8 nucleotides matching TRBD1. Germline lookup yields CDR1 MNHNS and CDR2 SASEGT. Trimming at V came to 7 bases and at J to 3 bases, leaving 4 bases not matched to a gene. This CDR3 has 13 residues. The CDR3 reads CASTTGGKETQYF. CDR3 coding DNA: TGTGCCAGCACAACAGGGGGGAAAGAGACCCAGTACTTC.

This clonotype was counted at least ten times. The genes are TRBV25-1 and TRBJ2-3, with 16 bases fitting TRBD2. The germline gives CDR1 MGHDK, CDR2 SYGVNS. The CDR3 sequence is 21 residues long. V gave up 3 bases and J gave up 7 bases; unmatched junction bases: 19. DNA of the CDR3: TGTGCCAGCAGTGATCCTCCCATCCATGGGACTAGCGGGAGGGTAGGACATACGCAGTATTTT. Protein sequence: CASSDPPIHGTSGRVGHTQYF.

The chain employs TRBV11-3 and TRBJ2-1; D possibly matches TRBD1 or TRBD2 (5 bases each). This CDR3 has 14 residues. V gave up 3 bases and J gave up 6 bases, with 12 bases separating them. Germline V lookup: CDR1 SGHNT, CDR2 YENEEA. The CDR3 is CASSLQGPLNEQFF. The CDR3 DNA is TGTGCCAGCAGCTTGCAGGGACCCCTCAATGAGCAGTTCTTC. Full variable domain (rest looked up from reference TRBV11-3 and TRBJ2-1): EAGVVQSPRYKIIEKKQPVAFWCNPISGHNTLYWYLQNLGQGPELLIRYENEEAVDDSQLPKDRFSAERLKGVDSTLKIQPAELGDSAVYLCASSLQGPLNEQFFGPGTRLTVL.

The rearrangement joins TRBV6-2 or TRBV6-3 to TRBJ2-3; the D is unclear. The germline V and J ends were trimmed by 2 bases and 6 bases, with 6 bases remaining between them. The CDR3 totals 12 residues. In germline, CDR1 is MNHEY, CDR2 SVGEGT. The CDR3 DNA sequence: TGTGCCAGCAGTTACATGGGGGATACGCAGTATTTT. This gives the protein CASSYMGDTQYF.

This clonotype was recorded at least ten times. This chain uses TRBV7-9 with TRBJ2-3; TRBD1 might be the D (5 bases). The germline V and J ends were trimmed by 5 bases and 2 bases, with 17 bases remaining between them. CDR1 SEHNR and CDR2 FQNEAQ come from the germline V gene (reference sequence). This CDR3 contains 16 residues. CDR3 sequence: CASSPWAGPNTDTQYF. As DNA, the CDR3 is TGTGCCAGCAGCCCCTGGGCAGGGCCAAACACAGATACGCAGTATTTT.

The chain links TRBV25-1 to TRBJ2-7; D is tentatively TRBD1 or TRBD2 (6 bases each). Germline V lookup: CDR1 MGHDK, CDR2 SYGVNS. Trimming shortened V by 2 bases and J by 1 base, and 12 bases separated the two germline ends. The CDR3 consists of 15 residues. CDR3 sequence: CASSEVQGLSYEQYF. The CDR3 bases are TGTGCCAGCAGTGAAGTACAGGGACTTTCCTACGAGCAGTACTTC.

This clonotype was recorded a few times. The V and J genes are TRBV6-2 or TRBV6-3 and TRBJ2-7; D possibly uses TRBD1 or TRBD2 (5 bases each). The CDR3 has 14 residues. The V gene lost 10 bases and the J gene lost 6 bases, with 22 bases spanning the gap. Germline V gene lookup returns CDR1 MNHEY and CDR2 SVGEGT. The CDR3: CATSIGAGTSEQYV. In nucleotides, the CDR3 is TGTGCCACCTCAATCGGCGCAGGGACCTCCGAGCAGTACGTC.

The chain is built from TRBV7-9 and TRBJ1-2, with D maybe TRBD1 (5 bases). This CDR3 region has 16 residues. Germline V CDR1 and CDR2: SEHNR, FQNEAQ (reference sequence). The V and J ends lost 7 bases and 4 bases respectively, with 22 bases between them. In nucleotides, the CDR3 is TGTGCCAGCACCTTGGGCCCTACAGGCAGCGGCTATGGCTACACCTTC. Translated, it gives CASTLGPTGSGYGYTF.

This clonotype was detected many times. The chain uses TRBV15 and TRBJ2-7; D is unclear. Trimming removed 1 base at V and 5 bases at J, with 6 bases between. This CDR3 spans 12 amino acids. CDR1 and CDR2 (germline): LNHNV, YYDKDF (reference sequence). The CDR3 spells CATSRGSDEQYF. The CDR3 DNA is TGTGCCACCAGCAGAGGAAGTGACGAGCAGTACTTC.

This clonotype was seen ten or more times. The CDR3 is CASSQEIVDEQYV. The DNA of the CDR3 is TGCGCCAGCAGCCAAGAAATAGTAGACGAGCAGTACGTC. This rearrangement joins TRBV4-1 to TRBJ2-7; D is ambiguous. The CDR3 has 13 amino acids. Germline CDR1 and CDR2: MGHRA and YSYEKL. V was pared by 0 bases and J by 5 bases, with 8 bases between.

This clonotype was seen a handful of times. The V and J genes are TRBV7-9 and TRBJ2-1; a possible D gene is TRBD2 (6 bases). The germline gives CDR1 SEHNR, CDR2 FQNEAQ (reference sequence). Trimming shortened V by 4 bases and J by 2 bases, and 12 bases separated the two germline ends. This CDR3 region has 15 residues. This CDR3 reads CASSSGLPTYNEQFF. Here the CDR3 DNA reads TGTGCCAGCAGCTCGGGACTGCCGACCTACAATGAGCAGTTCTTC.

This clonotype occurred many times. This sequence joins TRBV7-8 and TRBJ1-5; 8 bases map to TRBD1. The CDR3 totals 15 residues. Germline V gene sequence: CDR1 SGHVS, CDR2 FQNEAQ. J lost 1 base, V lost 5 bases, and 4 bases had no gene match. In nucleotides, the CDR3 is TGTGCCAGCAGCATGACAGGGGTGAGCAATCAGCCCCAGCATTTT. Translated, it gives CASSMTGVSNQPQHF. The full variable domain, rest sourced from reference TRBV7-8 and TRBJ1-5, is GAGVSQSPRYKVAKRGQDVALRCDPISGHVSLFWYQQALGQGPEFLTYFQNEAQLDKSGLPSDRFFAERPEGSVSTLKIQRTQQEDSAVYLCASSMTGVSNQPQHFGDGTRLSIL.

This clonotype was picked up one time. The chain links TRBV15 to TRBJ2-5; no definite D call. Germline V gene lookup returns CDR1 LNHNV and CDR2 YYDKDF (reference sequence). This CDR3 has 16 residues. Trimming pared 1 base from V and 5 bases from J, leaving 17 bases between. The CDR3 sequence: CATSRGVIRAMETQYF. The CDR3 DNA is TGTGCCACCAGCAGAGGCGTAATTAGGGCAATGGAGACCCAGTACTTC.

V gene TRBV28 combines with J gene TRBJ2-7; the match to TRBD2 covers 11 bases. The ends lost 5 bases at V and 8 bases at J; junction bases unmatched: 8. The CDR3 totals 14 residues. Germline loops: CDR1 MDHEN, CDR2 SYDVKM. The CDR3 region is CASSPGLAVEKQYF. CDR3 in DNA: TGTGCCAGCAGTCCGGGACTAGCGGTGGAAAAGCAGTACTTC.

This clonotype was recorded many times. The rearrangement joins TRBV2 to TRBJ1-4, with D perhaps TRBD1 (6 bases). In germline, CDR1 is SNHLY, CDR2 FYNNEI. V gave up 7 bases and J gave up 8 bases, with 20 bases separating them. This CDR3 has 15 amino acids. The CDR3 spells CASMLTGLMVEKLFF. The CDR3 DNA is TGTGCCAGCATGTTAACAGGGCTAATGGTGGAAAAACTGTTTTTT.

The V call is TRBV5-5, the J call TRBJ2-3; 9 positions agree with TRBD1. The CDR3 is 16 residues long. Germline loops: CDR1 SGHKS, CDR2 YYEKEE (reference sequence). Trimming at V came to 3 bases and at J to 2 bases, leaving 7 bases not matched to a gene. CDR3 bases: TGTGCCAGCAGCTCAACCGGGACAGGGATCACAGATACGCAGTATTTT. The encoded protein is CASSSTGTGITDTQYF.

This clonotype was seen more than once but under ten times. CDR3 amino acids: CASSGLAGGSKYEQYF. CDR3 nucleotide sequence: TGTGCCAGCAGTGGACTAGCGGGAGGTTCGAAGTACGAGCAGTACTTC. The V and J genes are TRBV28 and TRBJ2-7; 14 positions match TRBD2. This CDR3 is 16 amino acids long. Germline lookup yields CDR1 MDHEN and CDR2 SYDVKM. Trimming took 5 bases from V and 4 from J; bases not matched to a gene: 7. Full variable domain (outside the CDR3, taken from reference TRBV28 and TRBJ2-7): DVKVTQSSRYLVKRTGEKVFLECVQDMDHENMFWYRQDPGLGLRLIYFSYDVKMKEKGDIPEGYSVSREKKERFSLILESASTNQTSMYLCASSGLAGGSKYEQYFGPGTRLTVT.

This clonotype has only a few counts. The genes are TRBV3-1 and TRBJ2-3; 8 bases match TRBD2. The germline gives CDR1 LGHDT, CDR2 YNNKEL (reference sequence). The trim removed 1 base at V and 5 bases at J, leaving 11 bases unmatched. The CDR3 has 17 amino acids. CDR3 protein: CASSQAVYGGAGDTQYF. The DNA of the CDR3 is TGTGCCAGCAGCCAAGCGGTCTACGGGGGGGCGGGAGATACGCAGTATTTT.

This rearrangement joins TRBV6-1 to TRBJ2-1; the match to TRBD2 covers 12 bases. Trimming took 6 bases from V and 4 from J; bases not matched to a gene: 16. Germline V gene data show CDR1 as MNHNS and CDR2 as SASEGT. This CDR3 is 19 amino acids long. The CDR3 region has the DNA TGTGCCAGCAGCCGACTAGCGGGAGAACCACCACCACGTTACAATGAGCAGTTCTTC. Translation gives CASSRLAGEPPPRYNEQFF.

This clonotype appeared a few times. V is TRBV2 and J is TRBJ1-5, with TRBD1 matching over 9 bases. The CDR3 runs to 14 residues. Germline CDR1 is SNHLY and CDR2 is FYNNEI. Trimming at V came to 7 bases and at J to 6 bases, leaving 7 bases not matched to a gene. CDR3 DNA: TGTGCCAGCACCACAGGGGGCTTTGGTCAGCCCCAGCATTTT. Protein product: CASTTGGFGQPQHF. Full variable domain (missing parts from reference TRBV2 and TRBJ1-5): EPEVTQTPSHQVTQMGQEVILRCVPISNHLYFYWYRQILGQKVEFLVSFYNNEISEKSEIFDDQFSVERPDGSNFTLKIRSTKLEDSAMYFCASTTGGFGQPQHFGDGTRLSIL.

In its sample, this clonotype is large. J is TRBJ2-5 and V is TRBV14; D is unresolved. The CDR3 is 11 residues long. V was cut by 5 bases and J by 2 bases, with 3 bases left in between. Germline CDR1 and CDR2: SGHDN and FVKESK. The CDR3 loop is CASSIQETQYF. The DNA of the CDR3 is TGTGCCAGCAGCATTCAAGAGACCCAGTACTTC.